The clone carrying this T cell receptor beta chain has more than one count but fewer than ten. What it recognizes is unknown. The V gene's germline CDR1 is SGHVS and CDR2 FQNEAQ. This CDR3 contains 12 residues. With 5 bases removed from V and 4 bases from J, the gap between germline ends came to 9 bases. This entry is derived from a study of T cells in Graves' hyperthyroidism and ophthalmopathy. From RNA transcripts, TCR beta CDR3 regions were amplified. First-round RT-PCR targeting the TCR CDR3 was performed with the HTBI primer set. Via MiXCR, TCRdb re-called the multiplex PCR reads, giving one row per CDR3 protein. This table holds around 760,000 distinct CDR3 sequences, around a third found once. Orbital computed tomography, thyroid ultrasound, serum thyroxine and TRAb, and clinical symptoms together informed the diagnoses. The study, taken as a whole, reports: Most clonotypes expanded in the thyroid (above 0.001) were also present in blood.

Sequencing was carried out using blood. The TCR comes from a woman between 40 and 50 years old with Graves' hyperthyroidism. V and J are TRBV7-8 and TRBJ2-7; the D gene is possibly TRBD1 (5 bases). The CDR3 is CASSAPGYEQYF. The CDR3 DNA sequence: TGTGCCAGCAGCGCCCCAGGGTACGAGCAGTACTTC.